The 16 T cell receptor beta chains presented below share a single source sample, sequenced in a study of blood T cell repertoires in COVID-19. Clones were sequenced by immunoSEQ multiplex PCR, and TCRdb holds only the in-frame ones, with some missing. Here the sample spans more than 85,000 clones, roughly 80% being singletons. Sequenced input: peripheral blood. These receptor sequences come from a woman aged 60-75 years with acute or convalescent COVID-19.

Here the CDR3 reads CASSVSGMVEETQYF. CDR3 DNA: TGTGCCAGCAGCGTATCGGGGATGGTGGAAGAGACCCAGTACTTC. The chain is built from TRBV9 and TRBJ2-5; a weak D match, TRBD2 (5 bases). Looked up from germline, CDR1 is SGDLS and CDR2 is YYNGEE. This CDR3 is 15 amino acids long. The V and J ends lost 1 base and 3 bases respectively, with 13 bases between them.

The CDR3 DNA follows: TGTGCCAGCAGCGCCGCCGGGACAGGGGGCTTCGAGCAGTACTTC. Translating it yields CASSAAGTGGFEQYF. The gene calls are TRBV9 and TRBJ2-7; 12 nucleotides line up with TRBD1. Germline CDR1 and CDR2: SGDLS and YYNGEE. The CDR3 runs to 15 residues. V lost 3 bases to trimming and J lost 6 bases; unmatched junction nucleotides: 7.

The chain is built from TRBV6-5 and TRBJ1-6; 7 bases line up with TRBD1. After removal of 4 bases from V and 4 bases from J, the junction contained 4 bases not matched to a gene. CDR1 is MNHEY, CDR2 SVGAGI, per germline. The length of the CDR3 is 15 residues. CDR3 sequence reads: CASSWDSPYNSPLHF. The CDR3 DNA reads TGTGCCAGCAGTTGGGACAGTCCTTATAATTCACCCCTCCACTTT.

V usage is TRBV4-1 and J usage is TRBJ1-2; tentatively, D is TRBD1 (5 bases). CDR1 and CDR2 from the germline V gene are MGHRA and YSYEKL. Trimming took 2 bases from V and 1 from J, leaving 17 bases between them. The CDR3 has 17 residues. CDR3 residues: CASSQIVRQPDNYGYTF. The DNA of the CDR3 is TGCGCCAGCAGCCAAATAGTGCGACAGCCAGATAACTATGGCTACACCTTC.

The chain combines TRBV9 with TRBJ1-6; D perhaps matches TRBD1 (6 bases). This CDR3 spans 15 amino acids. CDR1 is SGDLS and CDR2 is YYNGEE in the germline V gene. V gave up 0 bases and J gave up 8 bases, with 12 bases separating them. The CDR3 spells CASSVEGGIYSPLHF. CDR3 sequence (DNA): TGTGCCAGCAGCGTAGAAGGGGGAATTTATTCACCCCTCCACTTT.

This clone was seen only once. DNA of the CDR3: TGTGCCTGGAGGGTGACAGGGGAGGGTGAAGCTTTCTTT. It codes for CAWRVTGEGEAFF. The chain employs TRBV30 and TRBJ1-1, with TRBD1 identical over 8 bases. Germline trimming cut 3 bases from V and 7 bases from J; bases unmatched to any gene: 7. The germline V gene encodes CDR1 GTSNPN and CDR2 SVGIG (reference sequence). The CDR3 spans 13 residues.

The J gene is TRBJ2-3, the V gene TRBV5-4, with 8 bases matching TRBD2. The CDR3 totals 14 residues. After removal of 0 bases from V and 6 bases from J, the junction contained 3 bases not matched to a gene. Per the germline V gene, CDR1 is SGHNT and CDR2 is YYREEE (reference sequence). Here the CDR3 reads CASSLVGGGDTQYF. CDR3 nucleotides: TGTGCCAGCAGCTTGGTCGGCGGGGGGGATACGCAGTATTTT.

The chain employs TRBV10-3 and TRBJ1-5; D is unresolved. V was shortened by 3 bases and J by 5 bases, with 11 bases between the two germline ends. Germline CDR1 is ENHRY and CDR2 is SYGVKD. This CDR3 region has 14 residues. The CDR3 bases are TGTGCCATCAGTGACTCCCAGCGAGATCAGCCCCAGCATTTT. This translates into CAISDSQRDQPQHF.

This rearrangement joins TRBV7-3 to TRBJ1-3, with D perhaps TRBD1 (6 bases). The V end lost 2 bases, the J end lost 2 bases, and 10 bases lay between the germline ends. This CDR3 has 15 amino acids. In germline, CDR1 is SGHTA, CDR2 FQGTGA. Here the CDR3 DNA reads TGTGCCAGCAGCTTAGCAGGGGCAACTGGAAACACCATATATTTT. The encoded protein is CASSLAGATGNTIYF. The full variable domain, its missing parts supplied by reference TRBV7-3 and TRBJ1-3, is GAGVSQTPSNKVTEKGKYVELRCDPISGHTALYWYRQSLGQGPEFLIYFQGTGAADDSGLPNDRFFAVRPEGSVSTLKIQRTERGDSAVYLCASSLAGATGNTIYFGEGSWLTVV.

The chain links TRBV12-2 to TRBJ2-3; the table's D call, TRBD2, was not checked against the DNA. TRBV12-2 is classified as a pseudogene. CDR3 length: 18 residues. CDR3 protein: CASRSTYSTSGGTDTQYF. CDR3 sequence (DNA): TGTGCAAGTCGCTCTACATACTCGACTAGCGGGGGAACAGATACGCAGTATTTT.

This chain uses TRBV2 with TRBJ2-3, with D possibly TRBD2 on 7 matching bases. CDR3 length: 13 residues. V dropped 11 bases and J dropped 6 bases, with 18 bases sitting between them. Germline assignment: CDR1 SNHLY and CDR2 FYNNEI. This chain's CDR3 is CAPRGAEGDTQYF. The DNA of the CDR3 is TGTGCCCCCCGGGGGGCAGAGGGGGATACGCAGTATTTT.

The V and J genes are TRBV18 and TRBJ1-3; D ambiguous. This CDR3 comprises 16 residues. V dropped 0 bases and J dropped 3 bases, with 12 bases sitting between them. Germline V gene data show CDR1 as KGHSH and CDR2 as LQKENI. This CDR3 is CASSPPYSLDGNTIYF. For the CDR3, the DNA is TGTGCCAGCTCACCACCGTATAGCCTTGATGGAAACACCATATATTTT.

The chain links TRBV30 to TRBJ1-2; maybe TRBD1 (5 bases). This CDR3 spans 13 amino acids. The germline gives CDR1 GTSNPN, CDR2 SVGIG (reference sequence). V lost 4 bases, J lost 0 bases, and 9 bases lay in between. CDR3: CAWTEQANYGYTF. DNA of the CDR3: TGTGCCTGGACCGAACAGGCTAACTATGGCTACACCTTC.

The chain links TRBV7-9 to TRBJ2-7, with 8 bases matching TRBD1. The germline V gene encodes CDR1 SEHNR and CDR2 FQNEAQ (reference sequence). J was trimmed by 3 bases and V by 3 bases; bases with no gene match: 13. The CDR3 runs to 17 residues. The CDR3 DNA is TGTGCCAGCAGCTTTTTTCCCACGGACAGGGTAGGCTACGAGCAGTACTTC. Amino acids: CASSFFPTDRVGYEQYF.

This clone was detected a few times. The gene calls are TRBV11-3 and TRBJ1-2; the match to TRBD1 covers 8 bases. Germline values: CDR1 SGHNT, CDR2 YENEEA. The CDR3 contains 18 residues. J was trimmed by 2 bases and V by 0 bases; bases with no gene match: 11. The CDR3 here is CASSLELGQDSTNYGYTF. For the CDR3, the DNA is TGTGCCAGCAGCTTAGAGTTGGGACAGGATTCAACCAACTATGGCTACACCTTC.

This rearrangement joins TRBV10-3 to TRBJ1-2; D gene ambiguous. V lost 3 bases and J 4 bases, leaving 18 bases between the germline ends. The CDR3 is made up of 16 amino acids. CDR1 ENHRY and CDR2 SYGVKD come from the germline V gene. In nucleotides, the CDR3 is TGTGCCATCAGTGATCGAGGGTCCAGCCTTAGCTATGGCTACACCTTC. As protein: CAISDRGSSLSYGYTF.